Included here is one T cell receptor (beta chain) sequence, with context. Its specificity is not known. Methods described previously, with TCR primers listed, were used for bulk TCR libraries. TCRdb re-derived calls from the PCR reads in MiXCR, one entry per CDR3 protein. The data show about 510,000 distinct CDR3 sequences, over 20% seen once. This sample is drawn from a study of molecular identifiers for immune sequencing clone quantification. About the study: In replicates, RNA from about 20,000 or 100,000 naive CD8 cells was split five ways, four sequenced. The study, taken as a whole, reports: Highly expanded clone sizes could be underestimated by identical TCR molecules sharing a barcode. Over 97% of CMV-specific effector molecules, but under 1% of naive ones, were in clones above 20 copies.

Trimming shortened V by 6 bases and J by 0 bases, and 12 bases separated the two germline ends. The CDR3 runs 13 residues. The germline gives CDR1 DFQATT, CDR2 SNEGSKA (reference sequence). The sequenced sample was naive CD8+ T cells from blood, with Jurkat cell RNA spiked in. As for subset: FACS-sorted CD8+CD4-CCR7+CD45RA+ naive T cells. The chain employs TRBV20-1 and TRBJ2-7; D assignment may be TRBD1 or TRBD2 (5 bases each). The receptor's source is a human donor in good health. Some libraries in this study had Jurkat cell RNA spiked in. The chain's CDR3 is CSAPGRASYEQYF. The CDR3 DNA follows: TGCAGTGCACCGGGACGGGCCTCCTACGAGCAGTACTTC.